A selection of T cell receptor beta chains follows, all from one sample in a study of human T cells and chemical hapten exposure. TCRdb re-analysed the RACE reads in MiXCR, keeping a single row per CDR3 protein. Altogether approximately 80,000 distinct CDR3 sequences are present, roughly a tenth being singletons, with the ten largest covering around 4.5%. The sample here was whole blood, taken in connection with sensitization to the hapten diphenylcyclopropenone (DPC). The source is a woman aged 45-59 years with alopecia areata. Some clones in this sample may be carry-over from other donors' samples. Both conserved end residues are trimmed from each CDR3. D genes are given only for firm matches.

TRBV28,NA,AILTAGSYEQY
TRBV7-2,NA,ASSLEYGAGEQF
TRBV9,NA,ASSFGPSNTEAF
TRBV15,TRBD2,ATSREELAGRQAKNIQY
TRBV6-2/TRBV6-3,TRBD2,ASSLAGAGDTQY
TRBV18,TRBD1,ASSLLGQGNEKLF
TRBV7-8,NA,ASSLLKTQY
TRBV11-3,NA,ASSLMTANTGELF
TRBV5-6,TRBD1,ASSQEDRIYTEAF
TRBV12-3/TRBV12-4,NA,ASSSRPLVPALRETQY
TRBV10-2,NA,ASSSRTVEAF
TRBV28,TRBD1,ASSLAGGGHEQY
TRBV11-3,TRBD1,ASSQGRDRGLNEQF
TRBV18,NA,ASSPPGVKGYGYT
TRBV6-1,NA,ASNILRGAQGDTQY
TRBV11-1,NA,ASSFRDEAF
TRBV9,NA,ASSVGISTEAF
TRBV5-1,NA,ASSLPLGGGPDEQY
TRBV10-1,TRBD2,ASSGGLAVNTGELF
TRBV3-1,NA,ASSPQGGSDEKLF
TRBV14,TRBD1,ASSARGQGFSYEQY
TRBV11-2,TRBD1,ASSLAGQGAQHEQF
TRBV6-5,NA,ASSRGGGWAYEQY
TRBV10-3,TRBD1,AISEEGTGNNEQF
TRBV28,NA,ASKETVNTKNIQY
TRBV7-6,TRBD2,ASSSAGTSGSGEQF
TRBV14,NA,ASSPYYLREQY
TRBV29-1,NA,TIRAFYNEQF
TRBV19,NA,ASSISGQTYSNQPQH
TRBV28,NA,ASSLSSRLNTGELF
TRBV28,NA,ASSSYHGNTEAF
TRBV6-2/TRBV6-3,NA,ASSLTKQTDTQY
TRBV18,TRBD1,ASSPEQGMGQPQH
TRBV29-1,TRBD1,SVVRDRVDTQY
TRBV5-1,NA,ASSLASPRVSGNTIY
TRBV15,TRBD2,ATSRDRLAGPHDTQY
TRBV3-1,NA,ASSQGWSPLH
TRBV28,NA,ASRERPTTEQY